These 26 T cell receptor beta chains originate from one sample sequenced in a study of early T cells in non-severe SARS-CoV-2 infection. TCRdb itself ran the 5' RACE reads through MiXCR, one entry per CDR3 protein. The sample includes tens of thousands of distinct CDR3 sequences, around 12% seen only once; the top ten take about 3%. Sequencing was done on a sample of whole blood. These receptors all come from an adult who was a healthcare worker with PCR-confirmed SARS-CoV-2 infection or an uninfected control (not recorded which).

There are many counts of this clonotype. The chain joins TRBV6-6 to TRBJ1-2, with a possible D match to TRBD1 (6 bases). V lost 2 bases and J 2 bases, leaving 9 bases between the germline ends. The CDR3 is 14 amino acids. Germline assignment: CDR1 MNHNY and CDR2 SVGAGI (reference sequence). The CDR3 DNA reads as TGTGCCAGCAGTTACGACAGGAAGAACTATGGCTACACCTTC. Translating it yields CASSYDRKNYGYTF.

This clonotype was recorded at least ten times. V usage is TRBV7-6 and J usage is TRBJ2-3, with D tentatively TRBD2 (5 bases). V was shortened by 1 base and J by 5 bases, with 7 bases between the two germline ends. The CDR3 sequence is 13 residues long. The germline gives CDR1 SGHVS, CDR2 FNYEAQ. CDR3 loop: CASSLVGKDTQYF. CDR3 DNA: TGTGCCAGCAGCTTAGTCGGGAAAGATACGCAGTATTTT. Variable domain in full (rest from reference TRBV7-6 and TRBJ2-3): GAGVSQSPRYKVTKRGQDVALRCDPISGHVSLYWYRQALGQGPEFLTYFNYEAQQDKSGLPNDRFSAERPEGSISTLTIQRTEQRDSAMYRCASSLVGKDTQYFGPGTRLTVL.

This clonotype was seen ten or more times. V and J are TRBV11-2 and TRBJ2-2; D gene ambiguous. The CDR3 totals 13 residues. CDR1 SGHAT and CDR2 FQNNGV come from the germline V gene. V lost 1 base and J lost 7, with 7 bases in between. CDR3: CASSLGSDGELFF. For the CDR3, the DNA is TGTGCCAGCAGCTTAGGTTCGGACGGGGAGCTGTTTTTT.

CDR3 bases: TGTGCCAGCAGCGTCGTAGCGGGCGGCTCCGGGGAGCTGTTTTTT. It yields the protein CASSVVAGGSGELFF. The chain couples TRBV6-4 to TRBJ2-2; 7 bases agree with TRBD2. With 6 bases clipped from V and 6 bases from J, the junction kept 10 bases outside the gene matches. Looked up from germline, CDR1 is MRHNA and CDR2 is SNTAGT. The CDR3 spans 15 residues.

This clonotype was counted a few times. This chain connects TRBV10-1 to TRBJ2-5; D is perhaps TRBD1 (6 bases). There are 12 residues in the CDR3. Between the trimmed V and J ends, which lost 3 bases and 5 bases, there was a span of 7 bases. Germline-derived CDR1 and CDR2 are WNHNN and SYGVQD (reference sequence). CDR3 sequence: CASSDQGETQYF. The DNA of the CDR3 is TGCGCCAGCAGTGATCAGGGGGAGACCCAGTACTTC.

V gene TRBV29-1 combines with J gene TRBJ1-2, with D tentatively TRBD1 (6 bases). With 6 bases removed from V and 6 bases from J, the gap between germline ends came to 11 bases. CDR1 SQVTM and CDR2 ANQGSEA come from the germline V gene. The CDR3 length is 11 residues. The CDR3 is CSVTGSDGYTF. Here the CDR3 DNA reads TGCAGCGTCACAGGGAGTGATGGCTACACCTTC.

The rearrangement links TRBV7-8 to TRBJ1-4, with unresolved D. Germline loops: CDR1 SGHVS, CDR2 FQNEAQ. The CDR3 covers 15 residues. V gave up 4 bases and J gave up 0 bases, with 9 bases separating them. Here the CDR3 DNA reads TGTGCCAGCAGCTCGAAACCGGCAACTAATGAAAAACTGTTTTTT. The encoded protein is CASSSKPATNEKLFF.

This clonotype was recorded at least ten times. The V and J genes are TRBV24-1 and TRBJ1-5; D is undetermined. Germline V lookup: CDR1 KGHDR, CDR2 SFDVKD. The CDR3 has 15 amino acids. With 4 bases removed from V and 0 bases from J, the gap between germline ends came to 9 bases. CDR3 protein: CATSEGGPSNQPQHF. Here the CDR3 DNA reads TGTGCCACCAGTGAGGGTGGGCCTAGCAATCAGCCCCAGCATTTT.

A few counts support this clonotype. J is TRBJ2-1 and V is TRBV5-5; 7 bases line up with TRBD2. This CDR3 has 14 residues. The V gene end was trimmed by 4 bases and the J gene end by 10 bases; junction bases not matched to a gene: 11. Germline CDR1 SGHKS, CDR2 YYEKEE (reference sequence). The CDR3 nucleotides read TGTGCCAGCAGCCACGTGAACGGGGGGAAAGAGCAGTTCTTC. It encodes CASSHVNGGKEQFF.

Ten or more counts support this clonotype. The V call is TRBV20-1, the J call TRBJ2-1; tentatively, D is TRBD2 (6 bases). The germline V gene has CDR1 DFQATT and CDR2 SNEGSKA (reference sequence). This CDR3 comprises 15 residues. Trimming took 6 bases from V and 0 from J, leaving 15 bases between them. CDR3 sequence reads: CSAHRGSLSYNEQFF. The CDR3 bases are TGCAGTGCCCATCGGGGGAGCCTCTCCTACAATGAGCAGTTCTTC.

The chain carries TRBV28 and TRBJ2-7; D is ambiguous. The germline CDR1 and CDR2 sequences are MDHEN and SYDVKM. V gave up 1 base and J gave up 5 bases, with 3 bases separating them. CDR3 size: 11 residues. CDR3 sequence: CASSLYDEQYF. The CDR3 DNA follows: TGTGCCAGCAGTTTATACGACGAGCAGTACTTC.

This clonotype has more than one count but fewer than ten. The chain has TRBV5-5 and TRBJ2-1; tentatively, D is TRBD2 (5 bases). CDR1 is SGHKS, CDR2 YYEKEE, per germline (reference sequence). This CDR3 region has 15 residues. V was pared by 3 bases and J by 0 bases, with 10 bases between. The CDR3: CASSSAVPSYNEQFF. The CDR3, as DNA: TGTGCCAGCAGCTCAGCGGTCCCCTCCTACAATGAGCAGTTCTTC.

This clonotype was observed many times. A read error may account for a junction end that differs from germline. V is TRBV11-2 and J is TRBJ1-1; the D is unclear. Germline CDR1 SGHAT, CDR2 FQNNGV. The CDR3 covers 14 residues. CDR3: CASTLGPMNTEAFF. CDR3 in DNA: TGTGCCAGCACCTTAGGACCCATGAACACTGAAGCTTTCTTT.

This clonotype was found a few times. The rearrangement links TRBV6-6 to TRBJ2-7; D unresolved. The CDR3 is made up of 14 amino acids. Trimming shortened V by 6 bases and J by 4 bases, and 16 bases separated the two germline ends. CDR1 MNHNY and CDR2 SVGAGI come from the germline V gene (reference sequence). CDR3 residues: CASSFPPPRYEQYF. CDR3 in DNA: TGTGCCAGCAGCTTCCCCCCCCCTCGGTACGAGCAGTACTTC.

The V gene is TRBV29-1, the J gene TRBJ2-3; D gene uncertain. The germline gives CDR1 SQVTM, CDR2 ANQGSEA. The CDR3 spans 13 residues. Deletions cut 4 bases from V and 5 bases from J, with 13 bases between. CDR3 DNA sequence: TGCAGCGTTGGGCTAGTAGTGAAAGATACGCAGTATTTT. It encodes CSVGLVVKDTQYF.

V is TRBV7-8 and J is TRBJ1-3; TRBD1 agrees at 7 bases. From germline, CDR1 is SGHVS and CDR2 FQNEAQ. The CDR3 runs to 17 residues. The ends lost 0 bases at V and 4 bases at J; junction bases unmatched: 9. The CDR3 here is CASSLAVWDRVGNTIYF. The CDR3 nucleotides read TGTGCCAGCAGCTTAGCCGTGTGGGACAGAGTCGGAAACACCATATATTTT.

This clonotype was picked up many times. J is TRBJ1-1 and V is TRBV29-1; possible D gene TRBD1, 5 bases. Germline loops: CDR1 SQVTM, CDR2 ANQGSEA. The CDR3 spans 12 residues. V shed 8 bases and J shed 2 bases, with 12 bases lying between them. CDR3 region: CSPRQLNTEAFF. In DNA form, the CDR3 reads TGCAGCCCCAGACAGCTTAACACTGAAGCTTTCTTT.

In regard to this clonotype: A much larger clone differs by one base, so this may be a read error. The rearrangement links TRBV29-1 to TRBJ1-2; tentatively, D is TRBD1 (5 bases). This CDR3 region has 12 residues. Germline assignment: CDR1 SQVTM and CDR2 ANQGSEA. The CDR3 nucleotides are TGCCTGACATGGGGCGAAGTCAATGGCTACACCTTC. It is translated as CLTWGEVNGYTF. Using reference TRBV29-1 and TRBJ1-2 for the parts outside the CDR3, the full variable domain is SAVISQKPSRDICQRGTSLTIQCQVDSQVTMMFWYRQQPGQSLTLIATANQGSEATYESGFVIDKFPISRPNLTFSTLTVSNMSPEDSSIYLCLTWGEVNGYTFGSGTRLTVV.

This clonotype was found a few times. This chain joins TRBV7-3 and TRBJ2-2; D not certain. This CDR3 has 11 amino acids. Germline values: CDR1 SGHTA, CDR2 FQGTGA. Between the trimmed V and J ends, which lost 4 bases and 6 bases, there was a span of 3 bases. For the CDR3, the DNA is TGTGCCAGCAGCTCATCCGGGGAGCTGTTTTTT. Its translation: CASSSSGELFF.

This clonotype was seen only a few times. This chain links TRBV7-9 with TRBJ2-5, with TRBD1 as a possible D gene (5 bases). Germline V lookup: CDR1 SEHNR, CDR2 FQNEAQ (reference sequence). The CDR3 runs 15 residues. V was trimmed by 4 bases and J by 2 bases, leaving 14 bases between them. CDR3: CASSSGNRSQETQYF. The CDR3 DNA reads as TGTGCCAGCAGCTCCGGAAACAGGTCTCAAGAGACCCAGTACTTC.

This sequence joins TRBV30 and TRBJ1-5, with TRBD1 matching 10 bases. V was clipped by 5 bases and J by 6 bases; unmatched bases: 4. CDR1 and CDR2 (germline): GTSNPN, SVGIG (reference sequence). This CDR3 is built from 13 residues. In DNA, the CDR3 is TGTGCCTGGGACAGGGGGCATACTCAGCCCCAGCATTTT. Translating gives CAWDRGHTQPQHF.

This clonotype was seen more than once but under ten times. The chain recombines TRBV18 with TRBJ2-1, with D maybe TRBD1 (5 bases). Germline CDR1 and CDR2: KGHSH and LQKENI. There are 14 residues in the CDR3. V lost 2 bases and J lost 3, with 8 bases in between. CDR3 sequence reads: CASSPMTDYNEQFF. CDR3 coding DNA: TGTGCCAGCTCACCAATGACAGACTACAATGAGCAGTTCTTC.

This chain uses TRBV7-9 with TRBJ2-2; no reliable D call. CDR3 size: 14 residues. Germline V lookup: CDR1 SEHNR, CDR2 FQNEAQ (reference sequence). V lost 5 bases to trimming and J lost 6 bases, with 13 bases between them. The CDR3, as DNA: TGTGCCAGCAGCCCCCGAGTGGGTCCCGGGGAGCTGTTTTTT. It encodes CASSPRVGPGELFF.

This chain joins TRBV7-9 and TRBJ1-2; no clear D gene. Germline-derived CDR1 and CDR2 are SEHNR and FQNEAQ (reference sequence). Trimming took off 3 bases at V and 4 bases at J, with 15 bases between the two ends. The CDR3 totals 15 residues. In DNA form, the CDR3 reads TGTGCCAGCAGCTTCGGCGAGCCTCCTTCCTATGGCTACACCTTC. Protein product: CASSFGEPPSYGYTF.

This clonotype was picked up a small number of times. Here the CDR3 DNA reads TGTGCCAGCAGTTTGGTCCAGGGTGGCGGATACGAGCAGTACTTC. Its protein is CASSLVQGGGYEQYF. This chain connects TRBV12-3 or TRBV12-4 to TRBJ2-7, with TRBD1 as a possible D gene (5 bases). Trimming stripped 3 bases from V and 4 bases from J, with 16 bases between. This CDR3 has 15 residues.

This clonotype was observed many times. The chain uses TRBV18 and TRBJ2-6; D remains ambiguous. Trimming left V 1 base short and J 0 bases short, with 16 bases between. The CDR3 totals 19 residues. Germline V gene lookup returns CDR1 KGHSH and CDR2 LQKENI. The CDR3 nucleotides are TGTGCCAGCTCACCACTAATCTCAGGAGCTTCCTCTGGGGCCAACGTCCTGACTTTC. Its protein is CASSPLISGASSGANVLTF.